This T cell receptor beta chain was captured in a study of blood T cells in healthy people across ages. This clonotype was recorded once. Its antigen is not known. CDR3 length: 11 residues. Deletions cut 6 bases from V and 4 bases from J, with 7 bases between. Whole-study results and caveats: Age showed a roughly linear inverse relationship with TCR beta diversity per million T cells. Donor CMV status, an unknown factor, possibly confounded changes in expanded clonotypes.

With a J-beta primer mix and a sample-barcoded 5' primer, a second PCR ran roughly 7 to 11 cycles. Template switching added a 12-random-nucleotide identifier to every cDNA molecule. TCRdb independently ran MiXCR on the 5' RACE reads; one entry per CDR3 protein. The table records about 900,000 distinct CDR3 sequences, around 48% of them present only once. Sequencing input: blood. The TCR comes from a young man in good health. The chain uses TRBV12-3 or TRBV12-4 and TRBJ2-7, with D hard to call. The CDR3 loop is CASRTQYEQYF. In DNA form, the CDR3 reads TGTGCCAGCAGAACCCAGTACGAGCAGTACTTC.